This T cell receptor (beta chain) originates from a study of Graves' ophthalmopathy and Graves' hyperthyroidism. Study-wide results and limits: Sensitivity reached 85% to 90% and specificity about 80% for a 13-signature model separating ophthalmopathy from stable hyperthyroidism.

RNA transcripts were the template, and TCR beta CDR3 regions were amplified from them. Amplification began with first-round RT-PCR using HTBI primers, then second-round multiplex PCR was performed. MiXCR, run by TCRdb on the multiplex PCR reads, gives a single entry per CDR3 protein. The repertoire has roughly 700,000 distinct CDR3 sequences, approximately 40% of them found once; the top ten carry 40% to 55%. CDR3 length: 14 residues. Trimming cost V 0 bases and J 3 bases, with 12 bases left between them. The germline gives CDR1 DFQATT, CDR2 SNEGSKA (reference sequence). Ophthalmopathy in the donors was of moderate-to-severe activity, with CAS ≥3, NOSPECS ≥4 and duration under 3 months. A 10 ml volume of fresh peripheral blood provided the PBMCs. This clonotype has a single count. The antigen is not known. One base away lies a much larger clone, so this may be a sequencing read error.

Sequenced input: peripheral blood. The chain links TRBV20-1 to TRBJ2-7, with D unresolved. The clonotype originates from an adult man with Graves' ophthalmopathy. This CDR3 reads CSARDSSLYYEQYV. CDR3 DNA: TGCAGTGCTAGAGATTCGTCACTTTACTACGAGCAGTACGTC.